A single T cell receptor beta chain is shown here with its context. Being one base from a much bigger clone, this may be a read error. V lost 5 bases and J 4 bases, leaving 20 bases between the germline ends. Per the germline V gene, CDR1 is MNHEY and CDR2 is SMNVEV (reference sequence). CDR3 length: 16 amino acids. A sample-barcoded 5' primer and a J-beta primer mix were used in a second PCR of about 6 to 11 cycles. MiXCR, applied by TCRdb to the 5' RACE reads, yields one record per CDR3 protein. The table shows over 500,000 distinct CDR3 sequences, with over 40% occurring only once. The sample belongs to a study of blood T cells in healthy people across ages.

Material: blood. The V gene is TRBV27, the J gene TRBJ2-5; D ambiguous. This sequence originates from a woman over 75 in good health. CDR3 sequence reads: CASSARLQRQRETQYF. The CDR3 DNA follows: TGTGCCAGCAGTGCACGGTTGCAGAGGCAGAGAGAGACCCAGTACTTC.